This T cell receptor beta chain was sequenced in a study of blood T cell repertoires in COVID-19 (dated by TCRdb to 2019 to 2021). With regard to the full study: Collaborator samples came from the United States, Italy and Spain and covered acute and convalescent phases of COVID-19. The prospective study material was composed of cDNA or gDNA derived from T cells, B-cell-depleted T cells, or PBMCs. Where HLA class I and class II types were available, the types were taken from metadata supplied by the sample provider, not from assay-based typing. The samples were drawn from the first 160 participants of the ongoing ImmuneRACE study and from 1,254 subjects provided by 6 global collaborators. The sample metadata nearly always contained a de-identified subject ID, COVID-19 status, age in years and sex. The dataset comprised deeply sampled blood TCRbeta repertoires from subjects exposed to, actively infected with, or recovered from COVID-19. The repertoires were released in a freely available public database meant as a resource for research on the immune response to SARS-CoV-2.

Collaborating institutions collected whole blood in K2EDTA tubes following their own protocols. For TCRbeta analysis, collaborator samples were shipped as frozen whole blood, as isolated PBMCs, or as DNA extracted from either sample type. What the research found in general, with its limitations: The quantity of clinical and demographic metadata differed by source and by participant and was supplied without curation.

TCRbeta CDR3 regions were amplified from genomic DNA using the immunoSEQ Assay, a bias-controlled multiplex PCR. The authors' pipeline ran thus. The number of nucleated cells in each sample was estimated from the amplification of reference gene primers within the assay. To quantify the absolute abundance of each unique TCRbeta CDR3 rearrangement, sequence reads were collapsed and filtered. For each sample, productive Simpson clonality was calculated by taking the square root of Simpson's diversity index across productive rearrangements. The table was pulled from immuneACCESS by TCRdb, which kept in-frame rearrangements only. Such tables lose some clones; where checked, under half of the loss comes from unresolved V genes, and the rest has no known cause. V and J calls and clone size are those listed in that table; D and trimming were worked out from the DNA. Within this sample are some 170,000 clones, with roughly four fifths of them counted one time only. The ten largest clones add up to roughly 10% of the sample.

This clone was observed a few times. Which antigen it targets is not known. It has no much larger one-base neighbor in the sample; base qualities were not kept. Sequenced sample: peripheral blood. This TCR was sampled from a human donor in a cohort sampled during active COVID-19.

The CDR3 loop reads CASSLAGDAIPHSPLHF. The DNA is TGCGCCAGCAGCTTGGCAGGGGACGCGATTCCTCATTCACCCCTCCACTTT. This chain is built from TRBV5-1 and TRBJ1-6, and possibly TRBD1, on 6 matching bases. From the cysteine up to the phenylalanine, the CDR3 has a length of 17 residues. The entry retains the CDR3 DNA only, 51 bases that are in frame from base 1. Trimming removed 0 bases from V and 8 bases from J, leaving 18 bases between the germline ends. CDR1 and CDR2 are read off the germline V gene as SGHRS and YFSETQ.